The rows below give T cell receptor beta chains drawn from one sample of a study of HIV-infected patients and healthy controls. TCRdb redid the calling of the 5' RACE reads with MiXCR, one entry per CDR3 protein. The repertoire has 11,000 or so distinct CDR3 sequences, under 6.5% of them found once; the top ten carry roughly 3%. Material for sequencing was blood. The receptors were sampled from an adult in good health. The CDR3 runs from the conserved cysteine through the conserved F or W. Each record gives: J gene, V gene, D gene, clone size, CDR3 DNA, CDR3 protein. The D gene is left open where the match is weak. Not every row has a clone size; where given, it reads once, few, many or a size class.

>TRBJ2-2|TRBV6-5|TRBD1|medium-sized
TGTGCCAGCAGTGATGACAGGGGGGGAGGGGAGCTGTTTTTT
CASSDDRGGGELFF
>TRBJ2-3|TRBV20-1|NA|many
TGCAGTGCGGAGGAAGACAGCCTAAGCACAGATACGCAGTATTTT
CSAEEDSLSTDTQYF
>TRBJ1-5|TRBV12-3/TRBV12-4|TRBD1|many
TGTGCCAGCAGTTTACTGCCGACAGGGGATCAGCCCCAGCATTTT
CASSLLPTGDQPQHF
>TRBJ1-2|TRBV15|NA|NA
TGTGCCACCAGCAGAGTGTTGGGGGCGAGAGATGGCTACACCTTC
CATSRVLGARDGYTF
>TRBJ2-7|TRBV6-5|TRBD1|medium-sized
TGTGCCAGCAGTATGACAGGGCAAGGGGAGCAGTACTTC
CASSMTGQGEQYF
>TRBJ1-6|TRBV7-8|NA|many
TGTGCCAGCAGCTTATCAGCCAGGGATAATTCACCCCTCCACTTT
CASSLSARDNSPLHF
>TRBJ1-5|TRBV6-1|NA|many
TGTGCCAGCAGTGAAGGCATGGCCCTCGGGTATCAGCCCCAGCATTTT
CASSEGMALGYQPQHF
>TRBJ1-2|TRBV11-2|NA|medium-sized
TGTGCCAGCAGCTCCGAGGTGACTCAGGGCAACTATGGCTACACCTTC
CASSSEVTQGNYGYTF
>TRBJ2-6|TRBV12-3/TRBV12-4|TRBD2|NA
TGTGCCAGCAGTGGGGGGCTAGCGGGGGAACCTTCGTCTGGGGCCAACGTCCTGACTTTC
CASSGGLAGEPSSGANVLTF
>TRBJ2-3|TRBV2|NA|many
TGTGCCAGCAGTGGGGTCCGAGATACGCAGTATTTT
CASSGVRDTQYF
>TRBJ1-2|TRBV12-5|TRBD1|many
TGTGCTACCCCCCGGGACAGGGGTCGGAGCTATGGCTACACCTTC
CATPRDRGRSYGYTF
>TRBJ1-5|TRBV2|NA|NA
TGTGCCAGCATGCCTTCTCTAGATAGCAATCAGCCCCAGCATTTT
CASMPSLDSNQPQHF
>TRBJ2-1|TRBV7-9|NA|many
TGTGCCAGCAGCCCCAGGGGTTTCTCCTACAATGAGCAGTTCTTC
CASSPRGFSYNEQFF
>TRBJ1-1|TRBV7-2|NA|many
TGTGCCAGCAGCTACGCTACGATGGGGGTGGGGGCGAGGTACACTGAAGCTTTCTTT
CASSYATMGVGARYTEAFF
>TRBJ2-1|TRBV9|NA|many
TGTGCCAGCAGCGTAGGCTTCTTCAATGAGCAGTTCTTC
CASSVGFFNEQFF
>TRBJ2-6|TRBV6-1|NA|many
TGTGCCAGCAGTGAAGGGAACTCTGGGGCCAACGTCCTGACTTTC
CASSEGNSGANVLTF
>TRBJ1-2|TRBV5-1|TRBD1|many
TGCGCCAGCAGCGGAGCTGGACAGGGCATCATGGGCTACACCTTC
CASSGAGQGIMGYTF
>TRBJ2-1|TRBV9|NA|many
TGTGCCAGCAGCGTCGCGACAGACACGGGGGCAAAGGTTTCGTACAATGAGCAGTTCTTC
CASSVATDTGAKVSYNEQFF